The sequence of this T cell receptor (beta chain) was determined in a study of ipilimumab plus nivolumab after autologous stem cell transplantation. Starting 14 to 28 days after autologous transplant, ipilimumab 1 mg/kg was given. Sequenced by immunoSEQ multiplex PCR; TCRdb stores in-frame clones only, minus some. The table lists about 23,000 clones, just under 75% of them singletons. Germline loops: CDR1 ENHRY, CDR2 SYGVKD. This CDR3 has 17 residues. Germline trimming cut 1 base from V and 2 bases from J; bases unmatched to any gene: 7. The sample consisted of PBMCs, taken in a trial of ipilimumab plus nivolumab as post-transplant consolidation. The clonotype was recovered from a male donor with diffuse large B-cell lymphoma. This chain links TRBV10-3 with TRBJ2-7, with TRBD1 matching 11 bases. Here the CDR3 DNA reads TGTGCCATCAGTGAGTACGGGACAGGGGGGCGTCCCTACGAGCAGTACTTC. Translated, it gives CAISEYGTGGRPYEQYF.